These 26 T cell receptor beta chains were all obtained from the same sample, sequenced in a study of shared clonotypes between healthy human individuals. Assay: immunoSEQ multiplex PCR; the TCRdb copy retains only in-frame clones and omits some. Of 1.5 million to 2.5 million clones in the sample, about 95% were seen once. CD45RO-negative CD8 cells positively selected for CCR7 made up the naive population, which excluded terminally differentiated effector memory CD45RA+ cells. Sequencing was performed on naive CD8+ T cells sorted from blood. Receptors were obtained from a man aged 18 to 29 in good health.

V and J are TRBV7-8 and TRBJ2-7; 8 positions match TRBD1. Germline CDR1 reads SGHVS; CDR2 reads FQNEAQ. The CDR3 consists of 15 residues. The J segment lost 0 bases and the V segment lost 5 bases, leaving 6 bases of the junction unmatched. This chain's CDR3 is CASSLRDRSSYEQYF. CDR3 DNA: TGTGCCAGCAGCCTCCGGGACAGGAGCTCCTACGAGCAGTACTTC.

The chain recombines TRBV30 with TRBJ2-7; 7 nucleotides align to TRBD1. The junction had 9 bases not matched to a gene; V was cut back by 4 bases and J by 0 bases. Germline values: CDR1 GTSNPN, CDR2 SVGIG (reference sequence). This CDR3 region has 15 residues. CDR3 bases: TGTGCCTGGACGGTTACCGGGACAGCCTCCTACGAGCAGTACTTC. Translation: CAWTVTGTASYEQYF.

V and J are TRBV11-2 and TRBJ1-2; D is perhaps TRBD1 (5 bases). The germline gives CDR1 SGHAT, CDR2 FQNNGV. Trimming took 0 bases from V and 5 from J, leaving 19 bases between them. This CDR3 has 17 amino acids. The chain's CDR3 is CASSLDLAAGFRYGYTF. Here the CDR3 DNA reads TGTGCCAGCAGCTTAGATCTTGCGGCAGGGTTTCGGTATGGCTACACCTTC. Based on the CDR3 plus reference TRBV11-2 and TRBJ1-2, the full variable domain is EAGVAQSPRYKIIEKRQSVAFWCNPISGHATLYWYQQILGQGPKLLIQFQNNGVVDDSQLPKDRFSAERLKGVDSTLKIQPAKLEDSAVYLCASSLDLAAGFRYGYTFGSGTRLTVV.

The chain links TRBV6-1 to TRBJ1-6; no definite D call. The V end was cut by 3 bases, the J end by 9 bases, with 18 bases between. Germline V gene sequence: CDR1 MNHNS, CDR2 SASEGT. This CDR3 comprises 16 residues. CDR3 in amino acids: CASSDAFMGVGSPLHF. The CDR3 nucleotides read TGTGCCAGCAGTGATGCGTTCATGGGAGTAGGTTCACCCCTCCACTTT.

V usage is TRBV7-8 and J usage is TRBJ1-5; TRBD1 matches 7 bases. There are 15 residues in the CDR3. V shed 2 bases, J shed 6 bases, and the junction held 7 bases outside the gene matches. Germline-derived CDR1 and CDR2 are SGHVS and FQNEAQ. CDR3 amino acids: CASSLLVAGGQPQHF. DNA of the CDR3: TGTGCCAGCAGCTTATTAGTCGCAGGGGGTCAGCCCCAGCATTTT.

This chain uses TRBV2 with TRBJ1-1; TRBD1 matches at 8 bases. Germline trimming cut 6 bases from V and 7 bases from J; bases unmatched to any gene: 4. Germline V gives CDR1 SNHLY, CDR2 FYNNEI. The CDR3 length is 12 residues. The CDR3 here is CASSADRVEAFF. The CDR3 coding sequence is TGTGCCAGCAGCGCGGACAGGGTTGAAGCTTTCTTT. Complete variable domain (other parts from reference TRBV2 and TRBJ1-1): EPEVTQTPSHQVTQMGQEVILRCVPISNHLYFYWYRQILGQKVEFLVSFYNNEISEKSEIFDDQFSVERPDGSNFTLKIRSTKLEDSAMYFCASSADRVEAFFGQGTRLTVV.

V gene TRBV25-1 combines with J gene TRBJ2-5; 14 bases match TRBD2. The CDR3 is 15 amino acids. Germline V lookup: CDR1 MGHDK, CDR2 SYGVNS. The V segment lost 10 bases and the J segment 1 base; nucleotides outside the gene matches: 5. The CDR3 spells CATGTSGGSQETQYF. The CDR3 nucleotides read TGTGCCACCGGGACTAGCGGGGGCTCCCAAGAGACCCAGTACTTC.

The rearrangement joins TRBV4-1 to TRBJ2-5, with D possibly TRBD2 on 5 matching bases. This CDR3 comprises 12 residues. V was clipped by 4 bases and J by 9 bases, with 12 bases between them. Germline values: CDR1 MGHRA, CDR2 YSYEKL. CDR3 protein: CASSPAGVAQYF. The CDR3 bases are TGCGCCAGCAGCCCCGCCGGGGTGGCCCAGTACTTC.

The chain couples TRBV10-2 to TRBJ2-1; no clear D gene. Germline V gene lookup returns CDR1 WSHSY and CDR2 SAAADI. The CDR3 is 11 amino acids. Deletions cut 8 bases from V and 4 bases from J, with 6 bases between. The DNA for the CDR3 is TGCGCCAGCGGCTTGTACAATGAGCAGTTCTTC. It is translated as CASGLYNEQFF.

CDR3 amino acids: CASRTSGTGSFGGELFF. CDR3 nucleotides: TGTGCCAGCAGAACCTCCGGGACAGGGTCATTCGGTGGGGAGCTGTTTTTT. The chain carries TRBV9 and TRBJ2-2, with 9 bases identical to TRBD1. The CDR3 covers 17 residues. The ends lost 5 bases at V and 8 bases at J; junction bases unmatched: 16. CDR1 and CDR2 from the germline V gene are SGDLS and YYNGEE.

J is TRBJ2-5 and V is TRBV5-1, with TRBD2 matching over 10 bases. This CDR3 region has 16 residues. From germline, CDR1 is SGHRS and CDR2 YFSETQ. V lost 0 bases and J lost 3; bases outside the gene matches: 5. The CDR3 DNA is TGCGCCAGCAGCTTGGCCCTAGCGGGGGTGGAAGAGACCCAGTACTTC. Protein product: CASSLALAGVEETQYF.

The J gene is TRBJ1-4, the V gene TRBV6-5; possibly TRBD1 for D (5 bases). Per the germline V gene, CDR1 is MNHEY and CDR2 is SVGAGI. Deletions cut 2 bases from V and 8 bases from J, with 9 bases between. The CDR3 runs 13 residues. CDR3 residues: CASSYGTGEKLFF. Here the CDR3 DNA reads TGTGCCAGCAGTTACGGGACGGGGGAAAAACTGTTTTTT.

For this clone: This CDR3 is also generated by other DNA sequences in the sample. The CDR3 nucleotides read TGTGCCAGCAGCTTGGGACTTTACAATGAGCAGTTCTTC. This gives the protein CASSLGLYNEQFF. This sequence joins TRBV5-4 and TRBJ2-1; D unresolved. The CDR3 is made up of 13 amino acids. V lost 0 bases and J lost 4, with 5 bases in between. Germline CDR1 SGHNT, CDR2 YYREEE (reference sequence).

The chain employs TRBV7-9 and TRBJ2-3, with 9 bases aligning to TRBD2. Germline V gene sequence: CDR1 SEHNR, CDR2 FQNEAQ (reference sequence). The length of the CDR3 is 17 residues. The V and J ends lost 5 bases and 2 bases, in that order; junction bases with no gene match: 11. CDR3 amino acids: CASSESSGGSITDTQYF. For the CDR3, the DNA is TGTGCCAGCAGCGAATCCAGCGGGGGGTCCATCACAGATACGCAGTATTTT.

V and J are TRBV7-2 and TRBJ2-5; D is undetermined. The CDR3 is 13 residues long. Trimming removed 8 bases from V and 2 bases from J, with 12 bases in between. Germline-derived CDR1 and CDR2 are SGHTA and FQGNSA. The CDR3 sequence: CASLHAVQETQYF. CDR3 bases: TGTGCCAGCCTGCATGCGGTTCAAGAGACCCAGTACTTC.

This chain connects TRBV5-4 to TRBJ1-1; D uncertain. Trimming cost V 2 bases and J 2 bases, with 10 bases left between them. The germline gives CDR1 SGHNT, CDR2 YYREEE (reference sequence). The CDR3 spans 14 residues. The CDR3 spells CASSLSNRNTEAFF. In nucleotides, the CDR3 is TGTGCCAGCAGCTTATCCAACAGAAACACTGAAGCTTTCTTT.

V gene TRBV2 combines with J gene TRBJ2-3; TRBD2 matches 10 bases. With V trimmed by 5 bases and J by 2 bases, 7 bases remained unmatched. The CDR3 sequence is 16 residues long. Looked up from germline, CDR1 is SNHLY and CDR2 is FYNNEI. CDR3 bases: TGTGCCAGCAGTTTAGGACTAGCGGTTTCCACAGATACGCAGTATTTT. This codes for CASSLGLAVSTDTQYF. Full variable domain (outside the CDR3, taken from reference TRBV2 and TRBJ2-3): EPEVTQTPSHQVTQMGQEVILRCVPISNHLYFYWYRQILGQKVEFLVSFYNNEISEKSEIFDDQFSVERPDGSNFTLKIRSTKLEDSAMYFCASSLGLAVSTDTQYFGPGTRLTVL.

The chain recombines TRBV4-1 with TRBJ2-7; 10 nucleotides align to TRBD1. The CDR3 contains 15 residues. V lost 3 bases and J lost 1; bases outside the gene matches: 3. Germline lookup yields CDR1 MGHRA and CDR2 YSYEKL. The CDR3 region has the DNA TGCGCCAGCAGCCAGACAGGGGGCTCGTCCTACGAGCAGTACTTC. Its translation: CASSQTGGSSYEQYF.

Here the CDR3 DNA reads TGTGCCAGCAGCCTGGGACGGGACTCCTACGAGCAGTACTTC. Protein: CASSLGRDSYEQYF. The chain links TRBV6-1 to TRBJ2-7; D is possibly TRBD1 or TRBD2 (5 bases each). V dropped 6 bases and J dropped 0 bases, with 12 bases sitting between them. The length of the CDR3 is 14 residues. Germline V CDR1 and CDR2: MNHNS, SASEGT.

The chain employs TRBV7-9 and TRBJ2-1; TRBD2 is a possible D gene (6 bases). Germline CDR1 and CDR2: SEHNR and FQNEAQ (reference sequence). V was trimmed by 2 bases and J by 8 bases, leaving 10 bases between them. The CDR3 has 13 residues. The CDR3 sequence: CASSLYGGDEQFF. Written as DNA, the CDR3 is TGTGCCAGCAGCTTATACGGCGGGGATGAGCAGTTCTTC.

J is TRBJ2-7 and V is TRBV30; either TRBD1 or TRBD2 may supply D (5 bases each). Trimming took 5 bases from V and 2 from J, leaving 10 bases between them. This CDR3 is 12 amino acids long. Germline V CDR1 and CDR2: GTSNPN, SVGIG (reference sequence). The CDR3 DNA reads as TGTGCCTGGGGGGACCGGACCTACGAGCAGTACTTC. Translating it yields CAWGDRTYEQYF.

J is TRBJ1-2 and V is TRBV7-9; D remains unclear. CDR3 length equals 14 residues. Trimming cost V 5 bases and J 6 bases, with 16 bases left between them. Looked up from germline, CDR1 is SEHNR and CDR2 is FQNEAQ (reference sequence). The CDR3 loop is CASSPPRLTNGYTF. The CDR3 DNA is TGTGCCAGCAGCCCCCCCAGACTGACGAATGGCTACACCTTC. The full variable domain, rest sourced from reference TRBV7-9 and TRBJ1-2, is DTGVSQNPRHKITKRGQNVTFRCDPISEHNRLYWYRQTLGQGPEFLTYFQNEAQLEKSRLLSDRFSAERPKGSFSTLEIQRTEQGDSAMYLCASSPPRLTNGYTFGSGTRLTVV.

The V and J genes are TRBV19 and TRBJ1-2; D gene unclear. This CDR3 has 14 amino acids. Germline V CDR1 and CDR2: LNHDA, SQIVND (reference sequence). Trimming left V 2 bases short and J 5 bases short, with 12 bases between. In DNA form, the CDR3 reads TGTGCCAGTAGTATACCCGATCTAGGGTATGGCTACACCTTC. The encoded protein is CASSIPDLGYGYTF.

This clone has only one observation. The chain combines TRBV6-1 with TRBJ2-5; D not certain. Trimming shortened V by 7 bases and J by 5 bases, and 11 bases separated the two germline ends. This CDR3 contains 12 residues. In germline, CDR1 is MNHNS, CDR2 SASEGT. The CDR3 region has the DNA TGTGCCAGCACTGACGTAGTGGAGACCCAGTACTTC. It is translated as CASTDVVETQYF.

The sample holds one count of this clone. The chain has TRBV29-1 and TRBJ1-2; perhaps TRBD1 as D (6 bases). Germline lookup yields CDR1 SQVTM and CDR2 ANQGSEA. Trimming removed 4 bases from V and 3 bases from J, with 12 bases in between. This CDR3 has 13 amino acids. CDR3 DNA: TGCAGCGTTGCGGGGGGCGAGTACTATGGCTACACCTTC. It encodes CSVAGGEYYGYTF.

This chain uses TRBV4-3 with TRBJ1-4; D unresolved. Trimming took 0 bases from V and 6 from J, leaving 5 bases between them. The germline CDR1 and CDR2 sequences are LGHNA and YSLEER. The CDR3 loop spans 13 amino acids. CDR3: CASSQDWDEKLFF. The CDR3 DNA is TGCGCCAGCAGCCAAGATTGGGATGAAAAACTGTTTTTT.